Listed here is a single T cell receptor (beta chain). This specimen comes from a study of T-cell reconstitution after alpha-beta-depleted transplantation in children. CDR1 and CDR2 (germline): SQVTM, ANQGSEA. There are 13 residues in the CDR3. With 4 bases removed from V and 0 bases from J, the gap between germline ends came to 7 bases. As it was prepared, the TCRbeta library received unique molecular identifiers. TCRdb processed the PCR reads anew with MiXCR; each CDR3 protein has one entry. The table lists approximately 340,000 distinct CDR3 sequences, around a tenth of them singletons. The chain recombines TRBV29-1 with TRBJ1-3; the D is unclear. This specimen consisted of PBMCs from the stem cell graft donor, obtained from the stem cell graft. This TCR derives from a human donor who donated a stem cell graft to a child with acute lymphoblastic leukemia. CDR3 residues: CSVAASSGNTIYF. In DNA, the CDR3 is TGCAGCGTTGCGGCGAGCTCTGGAAACACCATATATTTT.